The rows below give T cell receptor beta chains drawn from one sample of a study of shared clonotypes between healthy human individuals. The method was immunoSEQ multiplex PCR; TCRdb's version includes in-frame clones alone and lacks a portion of them. The repertoire includes 1.4 million or so clones, approximately 98.5% of them detected once, and about 0.35% sits in the top ten. The specimen sequenced was naive CD4+ T cells sorted from blood. The receptors here all came from a man aged 30-40 years in good health. Both conserved end residues are part of each CDR3. The D gene is left open where the match is weak. Clone size is shown for a subset of rows, as once, few, many or a class of expanded clone.

>TRBJ1-1|TRBV7-9|-|-
TGTGCCAGCAGCCCCGGAGGCGGCAGACGCTCGAACACTGAAGCTTTCTTT
CASSPGGGRRSNTEAFF
>TRBJ2-2|TRBV7-3|-|-
TGTGCCAGCAGCTTAGGACCCACCGGGGAGCTGTTTTTT
CASSLGPTGELFF
>TRBJ2-2|TRBV9|-|-
TGTGCCAGCAGCGTAGCTGTCGCCGAGAACACCGGGGAGCTGTTTTTT
CASSVAVAENTGELFF
>TRBJ2-5|TRBV2|-|-
TGTGCCAGCAGTGTGGACAACTACCAAGAGACCCAGTACTTC
CASSVDNYQETQYF
>TRBJ2-1|TRBV7-2|once|-
TGTGCCAGCAGCTTAAGAGTGCCTTCCAATGAGCAGTTCTTC
CASSLRVPSNEQFF
>TRBJ2-2|TRBV9|-|-
TGTGCCAGCAGCCAGGGGGGGCCCACCGGGGAGCTGTTTTTT
CASSQGGPTGELFF
>TRBJ2-1|TRBV18|-|TRBD2
TGTGCCAGCTCACCATTTAGCGGGAGGTCCTACAATGAGCAGTTCTTC
CASSPFSGRSYNEQFF
>TRBJ2-6|TRBV29-1|-|-
TGCAGCGTCAGACAGGACTCTGGGGCCAACGTCCTGACTTTC
CSVRQDSGANVLTF
>TRBJ2-7|TRBV18|-|-
TGTGCCAGCTCACTACAAACAGGGCTCGAGCAGTACTTC
CASSLQTGLEQYF
>TRBJ1-4|TRBV7-9|-|-
TGTGCCAGCAGCTTACAGAGACAATTCGTTGAAAAACTGTTTTTT
CASSLQRQFVEKLFF
>TRBJ2-7|TRBV15|-|TRBD1
TGTGCCACCAGCCCCGGACAGGTGAGCTCCTACGAGCAGTACTTC
CATSPGQVSSYEQYF
>TRBJ2-7|TRBV5-6|-|-
TGTGCCAGCAGCTCCGGGGGTCCCTACGAGCAGTACTTC
CASSSGGPYEQYF
>TRBJ2-1|TRBV7-6|-|-
TGTGCCAGCACGTTCGGGCTACAACCCTACAATGAGCAGTTCTTC
CASTFGLQPYNEQFF
>TRBJ1-3|TRBV19|-|TRBD1
TGTGCCAGCCGGGACAGGGATACAGCTGGAAACACCATATATTTT
CASRDRDTAGNTIYF
>TRBJ1-2|TRBV4-3|-|TRBD1
TGCGCCAGCAGCCAAGAAAGTCGACAGGGGTTGGGTGGCTACACCTTC
CASSQESRQGLGGYTF
>TRBJ2-1|TRBV18|-|-
TGTGCCAGCTCGCGGACAGCTTACAATGAGCAGTTCTTC
CASSRTAYNEQFF
>TRBJ1-1|TRBV5-1|-|-
TGCGCCAGCAGCTTCGTTGGGGATTTCACTGAAGCTTTCTTT
CASSFVGDFTEAFF
>TRBJ2-2|TRBV5-1|-|TRBD1
TGCGCCAGCAGCGATACAGGGGACCCGAGCACCGGGGAGCTGTTTTTT
CASSDTGDPSTGELFF
>TRBJ1-5|TRBV2|-|-
TGTGCCAGCAGTGAGGATGAGGGCAATCAGCCCCAGCATTTT
CASSEDEGNQPQHF
>TRBJ1-4|TRBV5-4|-|TRBD1
TGTGCCAGCAGCTTCCTGGGACAGGGGGCTGGAAAACTGTTTTTT
CASSFLGQGAGKLFF
>TRBJ2-3|TRBV4-2|-|-
TGTGCCAGCAGCCAAGGGGGAGTGAGCACAGATACGCAGTATTTT
CASSQGGVSTDTQYF
>TRBJ1-1|TRBV7-9|-|TRBD1
TGTGCCAGCCGCGAGGACAGGGTCCTGATGAACACTGAAGCTTTCTTT
CASREDRVLMNTEAFF
>TRBJ2-7|TRBV7-6|-|TRBD1
TGTGCCAGCAGCCCCTCCCCCCCGACCGGGACAGGGCGATACGAGCAGTACTTC
CASSPSPPTGTGRYEQYF
>TRBJ2-5|TRBV5-1|-|-
TGCGCCAGCAGCTTGGAATTCAGGGTGAGGAAGACCCAGTACTTC
CASSLEFRVRKTQYF
>TRBJ1-2|TRBV23-1|-|-
TGCGCCAGCAGTCACCGCCAGGGGATTGGCTATGGCTACACCTTC
CASSHRQGIGYGYTF
>TRBJ1-2|TRBV9|-|-
TGTGCCAGCAGCGTAGGGCAAAACTATGGCTACACCTTC
CASSVGQNYGYTF
>TRBJ2-7|TRBV19|-|TRBD1
TGTGCCAGTAGTTTGACAGGGACGCGTGACGAGCAGTACTTC
CASSLTGTRDEQYF
>TRBJ1-5|TRBV28|-|-
TGTGCCAGCAGTTCAGGGAGCAATCAGCCCCAGCATTTT
CASSSGSNQPQHF
>TRBJ1-4|TRBV29-1|-|TRBD1
TGCAGCGTTTTTCCGGGACAGGGGGTTGAAAAACTGTTTTTT
CSVFPGQGVEKLFF
>TRBJ2-5|TRBV5-1|-|-
TGCGCCAGCAGCTGGACCCCCAGGACCGGGGAGACCCAGTACTTC
CASSWTPRTGETQYF
>TRBJ1-2|TRBV5-1|-|-
TGCGCCAGCAGCCCTACGGTCTCCGCGGCGGGCTACACCTTC
CASSPTVSAAGYTF
>TRBJ2-1|TRBV11-1|-|TRBD1
TGTGCCAGCGTAGGGGGGGGACAGGGTCACAATGAGCAGTTCTTC
CASVGGGQGHNEQFF
>TRBJ1-5|TRBV6-1|-|TRBD1
TGTGCCAGCAGTGTCCTAAGCCCGGGACAGGGTTCTTATCAGCCCCAGCATTTT
CASSVLSPGQGSYQPQHF
>TRBJ2-7|TRBV7-9|-|TRBD1
TGTGCCAGCAGCCCCCCACGAGGACAGGGGGACTACGAGCAGTACTTC
CASSPPRGQGDYEQYF
>TRBJ2-3|TRBV5-6|-|-
TGTGCCAGCAGCCCAGGACCGGGAGATACGCAGTATTTT
CASSPGPGDTQYF
>TRBJ2-1|TRBV5-1|-|-
TGCGCCAGCAGCTCGATTGACAGTTACAATGAGCAGTTCTTC
CASSSIDSYNEQFF
>TRBJ2-3|TRBV5-4|-|TRBD1
TGTGCCAGCAGCACAACAGGGGGCACTCCTTCAAATACGCAGTATTTT
CASSTTGGTPSNTQYF
>TRBJ1-2|TRBV6-5|-|-
TGTGCCAGCAGTGAGGCAAGGGGTAGGGCCGGCTACACCTTC
CASSEARGRAGYTF
>TRBJ2-7|TRBV6-5|once|TRBD1
TGTGCCAGCAGGCCGGGACAGACCTACGAGCAGTACTTC
CASRPGQTYEQYF
>TRBJ2-1|TRBV5-1|-|-
TGCGCCAGCAGCTTGAGGTTCCAGGCGCCCGACAATGAGCAGTTCTTC
CASSLRFQAPDNEQFF
>TRBJ2-3|TRBV12-5|-|-
TGTGCTAGTGGTTTGGTACGGTCCCCGGGGAGCGTAACTAGCACAGATACGCAGTATTTT
CASGLVRSPGSVTSTDTQYF
>TRBJ2-7|TRBV7-2|-|TRBD2
TGTGCCAGCAGCCCCACCACGCGGCGGTCTAGCGGGACAACCTACGAGCAGTACTTC
CASSPTTRRSSGTTYEQYF
>TRBJ1-1|TRBV18|-|-
TGTGCCAGCTCACCATCCACACCTACCTTGAGGACTGAAGCTTTCTTT
CASSPSTPTLRTEAFF
>TRBJ2-3|TRBV7-7|-|-
TGTGCTAGCAGCTTGGGCCGCAACACAGATACGCAGTATTTT
CASSLGRNTDTQYF
>TRBJ1-2|TRBV6-1|-|-
TGTGCCAGCAGTGAATCTGGGGCGGGTGGCTACACCTTC
CASSESGAGGYTF
>TRBJ2-1|TRBV9|-|-
TGTGCCAGCAGCGTAGTAGTAGGGGGATCCTACAATGAGCAGTTCTTC
CASSVVVGGSYNEQFF
>TRBJ2-3|TRBV5-6|-|-
TGTGCCAGCAGCCCTACAGGGCTTACAGATACGCAGTATTTT
CASSPTGLTDTQYF
>TRBJ2-7|TRBV29-1|-|-
TGCAGCGTTGATAGGGGCCGCAGGGGCGAGCAGTACTTC
CSVDRGRRGEQYF
>TRBJ2-7|TRBV18|-|-
TGTGCCAGCTCACCACAGAGGGTCCTGAACTCCTACGAGCAGTACTTC
CASSPQRVLNSYEQYF
>TRBJ1-2|TRBV7-2|-|-
TGTGCCAGCAGCTTAGCTCGGGACTTAAACTATGGCTACACCTTC
CASSLARDLNYGYTF
>TRBJ2-7|TRBV27|-|TRBD1
TGTGCCAGCAGTTTATTTACAGGGGGCTCCTACGAGCAGTACTTC
CASSLFTGGSYEQYF
>TRBJ2-1|TRBV28|once|-
TGTGCCAGCAGCCCCCCGGTGGGAGAGCAGTTCTTC
CASSPPVGEQFF
>TRBJ2-7|TRBV18|-|TRBD2
TGTGCCAGCTCACCATGGGGCGGGCTACTAGCGGGAGAACCGGGCGAGCAGTACTTC
CASSPWGGLLAGEPGEQYF
>TRBJ1-4|TRBV14|-|-
TGTGCCAGCAGCCAAGATGGGGGAGCAACTAATGAAAAACTGTTTTTT
CASSQDGGATNEKLFF
>TRBJ2-7|TRBV10-1|-|-
TGCGCCAGCAGTGTGAAGCGTCGGGGCGAGCAGTACTTC
CASSVKRRGEQYF